The clone carrying this TCR beta chain was counted a few times. TCRdb's table, derived via immunoSEQ multiplex PCR, lists solely in-frame clones and lacks some. The sample yields roughly 23,000 clones, roughly 83% seen once. Trimming stripped 3 bases from V and 5 bases from J, with 7 bases between. This CDR3 has 12 residues. Germline CDR1 reads MDHEN; CDR2 reads SYDVKM. The data stem from a study of control samples from healthy donors and cancer patients. Source material: PBMCs. The sequence was obtained from a man in his 60s with head and neck cancer. V gene TRBV28 combines with J gene TRBJ2-5; D uncertain. The CDR3 region has the DNA TGTGCCAGCAGTTTTAGTGTGGAGACCCAGTACTTC. It specifies CASSFSVETQYF.